This T cell receptor beta chain was recorded in a study of T cell responses to AZD1222 COVID-19 vaccine. Overall study findings and caveats: Donors were mostly white British, more females; clonal diversity possibly underestimated. No day 14 peak samples; only post-peak repertoires were characterized.

On this clone itself: Its antigen is unidentified.

The CDR3 runs 16 residues. With V trimmed by 4 bases and J by 7 bases, 15 bases remained unmatched. Germline V gene sequence: CDR1 ENHRY, CDR2 SYGVKD. Method: immunoSEQ multiplex PCR; TCRdb's copy keeps in-frame clones and lacks some. The repertoire holds 150,000 to 200,000 clones, with 94% as singletons. The sample was peripheral blood, taken on day 0 of AZD1222 vaccination. The chain couples TRBV10-3 to TRBJ2-7; 8 bases are shared with TRBD1. The sequence was obtained from an adult in good health. The CDR3 sequence is CAISVRPGTGEGEQYF. The CDR3 DNA follows: TGTGCCATCAGTGTTCGTCCCGGGACAGGTGAAGGGGAGCAGTACTTC.